This T cell receptor beta chain was identified in a study of T cell changes during pregnancy in multiple sclerosis (dated by TCRdb to between 2018 and 2021). Study-wide context: The study looked at changes in the T cell repertoire across pregnancy in women with multiple sclerosis.

A note on this clone: The target of this receptor is not known. Per-base qualities were not stored, and no clone one base away is much larger.

The CDR3 runs 16 residues from the cysteine to the phenylalanine. Solely the CDR3 DNA is kept, with 48 bases framed from the first base. Trimming leaves V shorter by 4 bases and J shorter by 4 bases, with the junction holding 10 bases beyond the gene matches. For CDR1 and CDR2, the germline V gene lists SGHDT and YYEEEE. Library creation used the immunoSEQ multiplex PCR assay. Not all clones reach the TCRdb copy of this immuneACCESS table, which keeps in-frame sequences only. Checked studies attribute under half of the gap to unresolved V genes and leave the rest unexplained. The sample table records fewer than 75,000 clones; approximately 91% of these occur just once. The ten largest clones capture approximately 2.4% of the sample.

The sequence is built from TRBV5-6 and TRBJ2-3, with 9 central nucleotides matching TRBD1. The specimen comprised peripheral blood, sampled in the first trimester of pregnancy. This clonotype was sampled from a female donor with multiple sclerosis, enrolled in a pregnancy study. CDR3 region: CASSAPGTGRADTQYF. The nucleotide sequence reads as follows: TGTGCCAGCAGCGCCCCCGGGACAGGGAGGGCAGATACGCAGTATTTT.